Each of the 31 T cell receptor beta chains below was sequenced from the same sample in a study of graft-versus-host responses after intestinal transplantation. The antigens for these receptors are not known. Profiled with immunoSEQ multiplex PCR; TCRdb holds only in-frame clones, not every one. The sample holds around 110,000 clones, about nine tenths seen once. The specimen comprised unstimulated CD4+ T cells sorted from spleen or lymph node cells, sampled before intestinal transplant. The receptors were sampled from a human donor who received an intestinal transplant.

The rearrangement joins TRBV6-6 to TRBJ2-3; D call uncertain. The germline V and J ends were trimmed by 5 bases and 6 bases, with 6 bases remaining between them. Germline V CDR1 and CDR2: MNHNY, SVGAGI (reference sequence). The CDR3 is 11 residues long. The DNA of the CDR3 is TGTGCCAGCAGTCCCTCGGATACGCAGTATTTT. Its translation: CASSPSDTQYF.

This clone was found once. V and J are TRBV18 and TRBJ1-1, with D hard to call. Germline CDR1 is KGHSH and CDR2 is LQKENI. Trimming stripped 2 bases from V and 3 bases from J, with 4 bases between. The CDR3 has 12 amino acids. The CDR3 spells CASSPIDTEAFF. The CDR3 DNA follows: TGTGCCAGCTCACCAATAGACACTGAAGCTTTCTTT.

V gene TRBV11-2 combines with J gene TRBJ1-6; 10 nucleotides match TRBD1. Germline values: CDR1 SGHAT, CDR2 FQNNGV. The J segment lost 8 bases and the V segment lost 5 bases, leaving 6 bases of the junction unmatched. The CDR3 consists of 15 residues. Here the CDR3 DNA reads TGTGCCAGCAGCACTAGGACAGGGGGATATTCACCCCTCCACTTT. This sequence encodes CASSTRTGGYSPLHF.

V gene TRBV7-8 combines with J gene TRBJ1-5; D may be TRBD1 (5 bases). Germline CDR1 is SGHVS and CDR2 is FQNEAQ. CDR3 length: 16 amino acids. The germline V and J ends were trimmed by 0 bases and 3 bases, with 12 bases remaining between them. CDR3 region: CASSLAFRADNQPQHF. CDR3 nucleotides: TGTGCCAGCAGCTTAGCGTTCAGGGCTGACAATCAGCCCCAGCATTTT.

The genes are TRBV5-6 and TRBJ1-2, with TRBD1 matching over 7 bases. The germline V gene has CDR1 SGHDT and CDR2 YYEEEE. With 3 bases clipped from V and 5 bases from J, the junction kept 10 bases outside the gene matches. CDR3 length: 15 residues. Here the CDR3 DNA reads TGTGCCAGCAGCTACGACCGGGACAGACGTTATGGCTACACCTTC. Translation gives CASSYDRDRRYGYTF. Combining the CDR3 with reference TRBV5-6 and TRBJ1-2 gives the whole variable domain DAGVTQSPTHLIKTRGQQVTLRCSPKSGHDTVSWYQQALGQGPQFIFQYYEEEERQRGNFPDRFSGHQFPNYSSELNVNALLLGDSALYLCASSYDRDRRYGYTFGSGTRLTVV.

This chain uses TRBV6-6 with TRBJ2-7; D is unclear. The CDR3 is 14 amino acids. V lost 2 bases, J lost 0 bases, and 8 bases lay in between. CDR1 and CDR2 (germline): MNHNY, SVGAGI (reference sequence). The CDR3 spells CASSYPSSSYEQYF. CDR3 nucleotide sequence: TGTGCCAGCAGTTACCCCTCGAGCTCCTACGAGCAGTACTTC.

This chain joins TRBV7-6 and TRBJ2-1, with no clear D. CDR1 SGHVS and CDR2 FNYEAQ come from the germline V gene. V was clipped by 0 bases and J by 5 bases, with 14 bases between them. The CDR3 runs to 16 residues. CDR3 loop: CASSLAGRERNNEQFF. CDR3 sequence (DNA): TGTGCCAGCAGCTTAGCTGGGCGAGAACGTAACAATGAGCAGTTCTTC.

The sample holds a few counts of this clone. DNA for the CDR3: TGTGCCTGCGGGGACGGACAGGGGCGGGAGCCCCAGCATTTT. Protein sequence: CACGDGQGREPQHF. The chain is built from TRBV30 and TRBJ1-5; 9 bases fit TRBD1. Trimming took 6 bases from V and 8 from J; bases not matched to a gene: 11. The CDR3 extends over 14 amino acids. In germline, CDR1 is GTSNPN, CDR2 SVGIG (reference sequence).

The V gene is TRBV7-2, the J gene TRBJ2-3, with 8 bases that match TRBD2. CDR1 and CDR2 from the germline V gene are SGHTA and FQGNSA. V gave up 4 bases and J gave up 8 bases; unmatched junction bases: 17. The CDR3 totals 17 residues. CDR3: CASSSLRTGTSSGTQYF. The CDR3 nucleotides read TGTGCCAGCAGCTCCTTACGGACCGGGACTAGTTCTGGTACGCAGTATTTT. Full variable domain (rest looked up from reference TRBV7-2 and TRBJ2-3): GAGVSQSPSNKVTEKGKDVELRCDPISGHTALYWYRQSLGQGLEFLIYFQGNSAPDKSGLPSDRFSAERTGGSVSTLTIQRTQQEDSAVYLCASSSLRTGTSSGTQYFGPGTRLTVL.

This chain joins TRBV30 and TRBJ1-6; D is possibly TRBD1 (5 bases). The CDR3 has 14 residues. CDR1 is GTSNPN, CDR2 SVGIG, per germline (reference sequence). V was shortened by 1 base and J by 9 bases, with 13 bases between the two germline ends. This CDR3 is CAWSGGHPSSPLHF. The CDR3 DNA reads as TGTGCCTGGAGTGGCGGACACCCTAGTTCACCCCTCCACTTT. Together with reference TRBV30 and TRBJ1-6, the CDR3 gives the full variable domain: SQTIHQWPATLVQPVGSPLSLECTVEGTSNPNLYWYRQAAGRGLQLLFYSVGIGQISSEVPQNLSASRPQDRQFILSSKKLLLSDSGFYLCAWSGGHPSSPLHFGNGTRLTVT.

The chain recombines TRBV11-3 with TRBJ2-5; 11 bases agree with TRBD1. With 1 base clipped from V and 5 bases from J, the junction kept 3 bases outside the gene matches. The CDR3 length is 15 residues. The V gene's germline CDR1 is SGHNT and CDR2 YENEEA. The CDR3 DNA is TGTGCCAGCAGCTTAGGGACAGGGGGCGAGGAGACCCAGTACTTC. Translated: CASSLGTGGEETQYF.

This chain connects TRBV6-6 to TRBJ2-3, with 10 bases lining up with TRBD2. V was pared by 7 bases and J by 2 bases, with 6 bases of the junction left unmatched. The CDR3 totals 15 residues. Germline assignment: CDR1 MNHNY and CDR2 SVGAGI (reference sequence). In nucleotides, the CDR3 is TGTGCCAGCATCCAAGCGGGGGGGCTCACAGATACGCAGTATTTT. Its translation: CASIQAGGLTDTQYF.

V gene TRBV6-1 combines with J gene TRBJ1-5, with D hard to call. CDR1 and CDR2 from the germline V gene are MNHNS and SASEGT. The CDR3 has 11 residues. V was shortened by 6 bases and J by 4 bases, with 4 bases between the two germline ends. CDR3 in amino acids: CASRRNQPQHF. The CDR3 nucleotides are TGTGCCAGCAGGAGGAATCAGCCCCAGCATTTT.

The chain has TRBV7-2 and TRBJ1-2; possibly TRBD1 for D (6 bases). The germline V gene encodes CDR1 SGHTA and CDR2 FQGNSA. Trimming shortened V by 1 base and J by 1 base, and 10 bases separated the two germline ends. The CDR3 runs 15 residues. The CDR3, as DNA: TGTGCCAGCAGCTTAGAGGCAGGGGTTAACTATGGCTACACCTTC. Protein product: CASSLEAGVNYGYTF.

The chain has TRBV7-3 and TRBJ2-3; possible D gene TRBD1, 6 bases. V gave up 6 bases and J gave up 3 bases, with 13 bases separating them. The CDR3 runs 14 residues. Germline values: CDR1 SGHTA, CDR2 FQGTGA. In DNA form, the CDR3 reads TGTGCCAGCAGATGGTGGGACACAACAGATACGCAGTATTTT. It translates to CASRWWDTTDTQYF.

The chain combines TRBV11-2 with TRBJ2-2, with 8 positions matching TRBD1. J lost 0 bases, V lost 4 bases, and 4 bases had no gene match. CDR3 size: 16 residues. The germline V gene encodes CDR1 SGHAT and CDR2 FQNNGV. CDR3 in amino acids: CASSSTGASNTGELFF. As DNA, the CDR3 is TGTGCCAGCAGCTCGACAGGGGCTTCGAACACCGGGGAGCTGTTTTTT. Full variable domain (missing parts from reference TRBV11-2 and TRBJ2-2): EAGVAQSPRYKIIEKRQSVAFWCNPISGHATLYWYQQILGQGPKLLIQFQNNGVVDDSQLPKDRFSAERLKGVDSTLKIQPAKLEDSAVYLCASSSTGASNTGELFFGEGSRLTVL.

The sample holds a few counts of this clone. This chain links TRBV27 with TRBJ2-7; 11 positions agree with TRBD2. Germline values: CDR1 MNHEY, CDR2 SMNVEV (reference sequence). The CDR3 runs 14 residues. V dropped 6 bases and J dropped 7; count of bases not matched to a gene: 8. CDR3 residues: CASRLAGGPREQYF. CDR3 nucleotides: TGTGCCAGCAGATTAGCGGGAGGGCCTCGGGAGCAGTACTTC.

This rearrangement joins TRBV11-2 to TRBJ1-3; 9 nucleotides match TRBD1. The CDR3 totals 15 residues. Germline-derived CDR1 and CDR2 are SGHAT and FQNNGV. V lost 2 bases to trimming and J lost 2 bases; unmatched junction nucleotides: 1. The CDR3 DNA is TGTGCCAGCAGCTTATGGGACAGGGCTGGAAACACCATATATTTT. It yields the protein CASSLWDRAGNTIYF.

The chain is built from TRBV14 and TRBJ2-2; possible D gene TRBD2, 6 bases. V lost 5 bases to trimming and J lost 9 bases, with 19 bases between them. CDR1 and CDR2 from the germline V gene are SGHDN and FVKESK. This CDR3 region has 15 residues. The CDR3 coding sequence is TGTGCCAGCAGCTTAACGGCGGGGTACGACAGGGAGCTGTTTTTT. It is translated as CASSLTAGYDRELFF.

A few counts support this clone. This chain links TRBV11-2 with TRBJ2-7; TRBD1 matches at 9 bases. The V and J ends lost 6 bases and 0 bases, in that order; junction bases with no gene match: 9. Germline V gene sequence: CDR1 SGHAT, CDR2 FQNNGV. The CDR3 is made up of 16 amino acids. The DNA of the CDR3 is TGTGCCAGCAGTCCCCTAGGACAGGGGAACTCCTACGAGCAGTACTTC. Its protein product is CASSPLGQGNSYEQYF.

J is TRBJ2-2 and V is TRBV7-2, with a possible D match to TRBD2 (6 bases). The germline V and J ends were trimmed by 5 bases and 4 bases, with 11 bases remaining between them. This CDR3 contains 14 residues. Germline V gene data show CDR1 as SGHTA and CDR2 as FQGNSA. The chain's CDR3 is CASSQGLTTGELFF. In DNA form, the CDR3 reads TGTGCCAGCAGCCAGGGACTGACCACCGGGGAGCTGTTTTTT.

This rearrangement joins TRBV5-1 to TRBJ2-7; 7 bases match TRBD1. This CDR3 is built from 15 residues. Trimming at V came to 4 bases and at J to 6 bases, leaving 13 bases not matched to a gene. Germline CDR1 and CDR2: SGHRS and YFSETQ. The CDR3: CASSILQGDMGEQYF. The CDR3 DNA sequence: TGCGCCAGCAGCATTCTCCAGGGGGATATGGGCGAGCAGTACTTC.

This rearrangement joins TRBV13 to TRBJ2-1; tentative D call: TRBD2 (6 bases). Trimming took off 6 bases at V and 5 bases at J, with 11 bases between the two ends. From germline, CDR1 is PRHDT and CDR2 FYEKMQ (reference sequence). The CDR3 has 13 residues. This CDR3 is CASSHRGNNEQFF. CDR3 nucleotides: TGTGCCAGCAGTCACCGCGGGAACAATGAGCAGTTCTTC.

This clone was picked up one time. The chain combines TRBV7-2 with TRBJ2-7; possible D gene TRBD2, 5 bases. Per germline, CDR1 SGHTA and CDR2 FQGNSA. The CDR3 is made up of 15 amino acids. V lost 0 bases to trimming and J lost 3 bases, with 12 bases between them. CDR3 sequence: CASSLAAGSGYEQYF. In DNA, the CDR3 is TGTGCCAGCAGCTTAGCGGCGGGCAGCGGCTACGAGCAGTACTTC. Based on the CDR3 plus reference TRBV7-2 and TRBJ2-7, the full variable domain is GAGVSQSPSNKVTEKGKDVELRCDPISGHTALYWYRQSLGQGLEFLIYFQGNSAPDKSGLPSDRFSAERTGGSVSTLTIQRTQQEDSAVYLCASSLAAGSGYEQYFGPGTRLTVT.

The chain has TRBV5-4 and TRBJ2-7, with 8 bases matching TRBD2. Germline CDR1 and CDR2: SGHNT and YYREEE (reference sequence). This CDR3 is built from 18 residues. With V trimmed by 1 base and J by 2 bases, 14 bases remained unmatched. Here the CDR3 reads CASSLRWSGLGVTYEQYF. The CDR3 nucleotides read TGTGCCAGCAGCTTGCGGTGGTCGGGACTAGGGGTTACCTACGAGCAGTACTTC.

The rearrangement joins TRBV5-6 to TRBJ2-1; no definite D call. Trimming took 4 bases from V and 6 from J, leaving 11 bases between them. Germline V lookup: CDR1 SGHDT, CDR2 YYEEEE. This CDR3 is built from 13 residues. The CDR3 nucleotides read TGTGCCAGCAGCCGTAATACTATCAATGAGCAGTTCTTC. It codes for CASSRNTINEQFF.

Written as DNA, the CDR3 is TGTGCCAGCAGTGATACACCGAACACTGAAGCTTTCTTT. This translates into CASSDTPNTEAFF. V usage is TRBV9 and J usage is TRBJ1-1; no firm D call. This CDR3 has 13 amino acids. Trimming cost V 5 bases and J 1 base, with 9 bases left between them. Germline CDR1 SGDLS, CDR2 YYNGEE.

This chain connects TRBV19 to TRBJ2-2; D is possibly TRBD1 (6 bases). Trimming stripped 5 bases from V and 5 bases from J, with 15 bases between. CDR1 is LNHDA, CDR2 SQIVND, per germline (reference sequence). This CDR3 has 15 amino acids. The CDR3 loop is CASSPQQGSTGELFF. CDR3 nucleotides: TGTGCCAGTAGTCCCCAACAGGGTTCGACCGGGGAGCTGTTTTTT.

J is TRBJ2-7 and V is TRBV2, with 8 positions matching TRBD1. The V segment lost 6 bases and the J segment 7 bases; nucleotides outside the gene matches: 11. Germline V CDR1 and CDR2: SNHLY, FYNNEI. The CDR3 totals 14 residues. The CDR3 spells CASRKGQVIIEQYF. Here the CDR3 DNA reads TGTGCCAGCAGGAAGGGACAGGTCATAATAGAGCAGTACTTC.

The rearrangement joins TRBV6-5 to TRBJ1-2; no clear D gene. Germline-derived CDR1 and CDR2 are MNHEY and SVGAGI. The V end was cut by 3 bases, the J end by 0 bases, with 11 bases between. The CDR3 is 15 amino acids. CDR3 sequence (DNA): TGTGCCAGCAGTTATATCACAGCAGCTAACTATGGCTACACCTTC. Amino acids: CASSYITAANYGYTF.

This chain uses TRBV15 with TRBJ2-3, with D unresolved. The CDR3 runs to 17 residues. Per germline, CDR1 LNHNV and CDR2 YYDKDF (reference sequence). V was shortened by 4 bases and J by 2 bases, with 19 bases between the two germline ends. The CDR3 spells CATSKPGRPAPTDTQYF. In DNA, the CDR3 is TGTGCCACCAGCAAGCCGGGTCGTCCCGCTCCCACAGATACGCAGTATTTT.